One sample yielded the 9 T cell receptor beta chains listed below, sequenced in a study of T-cell memory formation after mild COVID-19. TCRdb processed the 5' RACE reads anew with MiXCR; each CDR3 protein has one entry. The sample lists 75,000 to 90,000 distinct CDR3 sequences, about 15% occurring once. Sequencing was carried out using PBMCs or a T cell subset sorted from them (not recorded which). All receptors derive from an adult woman who had mild COVID-19 (a few samples of this study predate the infection). Cell type and time point are not known.

This clonotype was seen a handful of times. The V call is TRBV6-1, the J call TRBJ1-1; 8 positions match TRBD1. This CDR3 has 15 residues. V was clipped by 1 base and J by 6 bases; unmatched bases: 7. Germline loops: CDR1 MNHNS, CDR2 SASEGT. The CDR3 DNA follows: TGTGCCAGCAGTGAAGATTCAGGGGGCGTAGCTGAAGCTTTCTTT. It yields the protein CASSEDSGGVAEAFF.

The rearrangement links TRBV6-4 to TRBJ2-1, with TRBD1 identical over 9 bases. The V gene's germline CDR1 is MRHNA and CDR2 SNTAGT. The junction had 3 bases not matched to a gene; V was cut back by 2 bases and J by 1 base. The CDR3 totals 16 residues. CDR3: CASSDDDRGSYNEQFF. As DNA, the CDR3 is TGTGCCAGCAGTGACGACGACAGGGGGTCCTACAATGAGCAGTTCTTC.

The chain couples TRBV20-1 to TRBJ2-7, with 12 bases matching TRBD2. The CDR3 covers 17 residues. Losses at the gene ends were 5 bases for V and 6 bases for J; bases not matched to a gene: 17. In germline, CDR1 is DFQATT, CDR2 SNEGSKA (reference sequence). CDR3 sequence reads: CSAANPSGRANGFEQYF. The CDR3 bases are TGCAGTGCTGCTAACCCTAGCGGGAGGGCCAATGGGTTCGAGCAGTACTTC.

A few counts support this clonotype. Germline and junction disagree at one end, which may indicate a read error. This chain uses TRBV24-1 with TRBJ2-2, with 10 bases aligning to TRBD2. The CDR3 sequence is 18 residues long. Germline loops: CDR1 KGHDR, CDR2 SFDVKD. CDR3 residues: CATSDHPLAGANNGELFF. The CDR3 nucleotides are TGTGCCACCAGTGATCATCCCCTAGCGGGAGCCAACAACGGGGAGCTGTTTTTT.

This clonotype appeared many times. The chain is built from TRBV7-9 and TRBJ2-7; 11 nucleotides match TRBD1. CDR1 SEHNR and CDR2 FQNEAQ come from the germline V gene (reference sequence). Losses at the gene ends were 4 bases for V and 3 bases for J; bases not matched to a gene: 5. CDR3 length: 15 residues. The CDR3 sequence is CASSSTGTGGYEQYF. CDR3 nucleotide sequence: TGTGCCAGCAGCTCCACCGGGACAGGGGGCTACGAGCAGTACTTC.

This clonotype was seen only a few times. J is TRBJ2-1 and V is TRBV4-3; tentative D call: TRBD2 (5 bases). Germline values: CDR1 LGHNA, CDR2 YSLEER. This CDR3 region has 15 residues. V lost 1 base to trimming and J lost 6 bases, with 13 bases between them. The CDR3 nucleotides read TGCGCCAGCAGCCAAGGGACTTATGAAATCAATGAGCAGTTCTTC. Translated: CASSQGTYEINEQFF.

The chain has TRBV6-5 and TRBJ2-7; 9 nucleotides line up with TRBD2. V lost 6 bases to trimming and J lost 4 bases; unmatched junction nucleotides: 19. This CDR3 region has 18 residues. Germline V gene sequence: CDR1 MNHEY, CDR2 SVGAGI. In nucleotides, the CDR3 is TGTGCCAGCAGACCACGGCTAGCGGGACACTCGCCGGAGTACGAGCAGTACTTC. This translates into CASRPRLAGHSPEYEQYF.

This rearrangement joins TRBV15 to TRBJ2-3, with D maybe TRBD1 (6 bases). This CDR3 has 12 residues. Between the trimmed V and J ends, which lost 8 bases and 3 bases, there was a span of 9 bases. Per germline, CDR1 LNHNV and CDR2 YYDKDF (reference sequence). In nucleotides, the CDR3 is TGTGCCACCTCACAGGGTACAGATACGCAGTATTTT. It is translated as CATSQGTDTQYF.

The V call is TRBV12-3 or TRBV12-4, the J call TRBJ2-2; no clear D gene. The CDR3 contains 16 residues. The ends were cut back, 3 bases at V and 0 bases at J, with 11 bases in the middle. The CDR3 coding sequence is TGTGCCAGCAGTTTCGGAAGGGCCGCGAACACCGGGGAGCTGTTTTTT. It encodes CASSFGRAANTGELFF.